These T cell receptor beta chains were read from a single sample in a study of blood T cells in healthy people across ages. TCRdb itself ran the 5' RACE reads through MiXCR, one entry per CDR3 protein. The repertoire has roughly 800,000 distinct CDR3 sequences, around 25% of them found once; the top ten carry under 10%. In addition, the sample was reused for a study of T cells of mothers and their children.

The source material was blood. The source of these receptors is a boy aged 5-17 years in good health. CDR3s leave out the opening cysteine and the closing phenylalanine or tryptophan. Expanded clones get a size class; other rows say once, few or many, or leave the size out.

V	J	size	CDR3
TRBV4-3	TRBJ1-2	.	ASSQDFAGHYGYT
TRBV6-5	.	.	ASSSRSGATYEQY
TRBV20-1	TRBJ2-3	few	SANTPNPAPDTQY
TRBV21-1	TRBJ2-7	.	ASNIRDRDYEQY
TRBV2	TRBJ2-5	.	ASSEGRDEETQY
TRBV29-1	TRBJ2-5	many	SVVGGGETQY
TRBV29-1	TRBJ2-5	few	SVLKRAVEETQY
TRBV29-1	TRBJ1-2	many	SVPEGANYGYT
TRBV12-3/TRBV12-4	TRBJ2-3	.	ASTPKGSTDTQY
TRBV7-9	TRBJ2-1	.	ASSSILAGDNEQF
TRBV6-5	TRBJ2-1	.	ASSYGTGEF
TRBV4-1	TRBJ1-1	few	ASSQEAQSEAF
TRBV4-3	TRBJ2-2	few	ASSQDNVLDGTGELF
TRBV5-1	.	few	AGSLPEVRPYEQY
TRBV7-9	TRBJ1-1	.	ASSKPENTEAF
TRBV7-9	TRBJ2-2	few	ASSLVASGELF
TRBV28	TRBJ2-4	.	TSSPGQGKAKNIQY